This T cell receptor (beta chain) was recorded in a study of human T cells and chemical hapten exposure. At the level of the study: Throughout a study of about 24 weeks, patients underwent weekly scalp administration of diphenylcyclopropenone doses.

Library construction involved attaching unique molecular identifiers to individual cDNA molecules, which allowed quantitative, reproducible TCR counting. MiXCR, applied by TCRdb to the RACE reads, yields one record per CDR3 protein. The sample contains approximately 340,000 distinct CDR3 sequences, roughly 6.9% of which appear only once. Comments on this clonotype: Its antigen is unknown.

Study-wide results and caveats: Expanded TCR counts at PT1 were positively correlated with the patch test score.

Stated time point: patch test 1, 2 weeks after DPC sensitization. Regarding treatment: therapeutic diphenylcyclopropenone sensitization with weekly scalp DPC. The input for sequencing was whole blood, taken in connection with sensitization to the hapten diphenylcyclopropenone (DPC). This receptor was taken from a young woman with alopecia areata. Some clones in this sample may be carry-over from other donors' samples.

CDR3 sequence (DNA): TGTGCCAGCAGCAATAGAGGACAGATGAACACTGAAGCTTTCTTT. Translating gives CASSNRGQMNTEAFF. The chain is built from TRBV7-8 and TRBJ1-1; D is perhaps TRBD1 (6 bases). This CDR3 region has 15 residues. V shed 5 bases and J shed 0 bases, with 13 bases lying between them. Germline CDR1 SGHVS, CDR2 FQNEAQ.